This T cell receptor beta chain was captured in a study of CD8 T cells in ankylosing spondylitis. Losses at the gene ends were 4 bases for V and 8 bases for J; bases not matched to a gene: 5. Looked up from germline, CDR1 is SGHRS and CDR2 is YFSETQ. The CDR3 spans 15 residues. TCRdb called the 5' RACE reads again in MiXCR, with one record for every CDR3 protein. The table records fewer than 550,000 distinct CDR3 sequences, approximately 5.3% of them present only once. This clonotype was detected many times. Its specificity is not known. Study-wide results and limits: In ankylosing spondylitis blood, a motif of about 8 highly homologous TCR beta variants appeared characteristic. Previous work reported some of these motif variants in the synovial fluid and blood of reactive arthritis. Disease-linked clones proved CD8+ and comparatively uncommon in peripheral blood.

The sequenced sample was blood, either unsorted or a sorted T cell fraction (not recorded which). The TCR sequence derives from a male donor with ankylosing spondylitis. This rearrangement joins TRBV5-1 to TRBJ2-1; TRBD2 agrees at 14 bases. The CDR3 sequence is CASSVTSGRADEQFF. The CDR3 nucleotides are TGCGCCAGCAGCGTGACTAGCGGGAGGGCGGATGAGCAGTTCTTC. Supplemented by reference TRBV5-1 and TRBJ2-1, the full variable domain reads KAGVTQTPRYLIKTRGQQVTLSCSPISGHRSVSWYQQTPGQGLQFLFEYFSETQRNKGNFPGRFSGRQFSNSRSEMNVSTLELGDSALYLCASSVTSGRADEQFFGPGTRLTVL.